This T cell receptor beta chain was observed in a study of CD8+ T cells in alopecia areata. General study results and limits: Mice showed clearer TCR sharing than patients did, a gap that was possibly HLA-related.

A note on this clone: What it binds is not known.

The CDR3 has 14 residues. Trimming took 8 bases from V and 9 from J; bases not matched to a gene: 14. The germline V gene encodes CDR1 GTSNPN and CDR2 SVGIG (reference sequence). TCR sequencing used cDNA made by reverse transcription of extracted RNA. Profiling relied on immunoSEQ multiplex PCR, and the TCRdb table lists in-frame clones only, not all of them. The repertoire holds 150,000 or so clones, with around 57% as singletons. The rearrangement uses TRBV30 and TRBJ2-5; 11 positions match TRBD2. Source material: CD4+ T cells sorted from blood. The receptor comes from a human donor in good health. CDR3 bases: TGTGCCCTAGCCGGGGGGACTAGCGGAGACTCCCAGTACTTC. It codes for CALAGGTSGDSQYF.